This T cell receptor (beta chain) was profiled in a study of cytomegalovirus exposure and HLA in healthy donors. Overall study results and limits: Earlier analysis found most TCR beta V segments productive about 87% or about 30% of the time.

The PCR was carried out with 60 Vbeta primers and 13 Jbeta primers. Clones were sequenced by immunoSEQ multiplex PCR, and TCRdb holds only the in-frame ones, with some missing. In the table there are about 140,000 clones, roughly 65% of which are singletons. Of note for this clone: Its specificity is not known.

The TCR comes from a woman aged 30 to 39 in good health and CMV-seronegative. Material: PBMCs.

The CDR3 region is CASRQGWDTQYF. The CDR3, as DNA: TGTGCCAGCAGACAGGGTTGGGATACGCAGTATTTT. The chain employs TRBV6-1 and TRBJ2-3; D is perhaps TRBD1 (6 bases). This CDR3 has 12 residues. CDR1 MNHNS and CDR2 SASEGT come from the germline V gene. Trimming took 6 bases from V and 6 from J, leaving 10 bases between them.